The rows below give T cell receptor beta chains drawn from one sample of a study of post-analysis software for immune sequencing data. TCRdb independently ran MiXCR on the PCR reads; one entry per CDR3 protein. The repertoire includes 700,000 to 900,000 distinct CDR3 sequences, around 42% of them detected once, and 4.9% sits in the top ten. Sequencing was carried out using blood. These receptors were taken from a girl between 5 and 17 years old with multiple sclerosis. CDR3s include the opening cysteine and the closing phenylalanine or tryptophan. Each record gives: J gene, CDR3 length, D gene, clone size, V gene, CDR3 protein, CDR3 DNA. D genes are given only for firm matches. Some rows have no size entry. The others give once, few or many, or a class for an expanded clone.

J: TRBJ2-1
length: 11
D: -
size: -
V: TRBV12-3/TRBV12-4
CDR3: CASSRVGEQFF
DNA: TGTGCCAGCAGCCGGGTTGGTGAGCAGTTCTTC

J: TRBJ1-2
length: 15
D: -
size: -
V: TRBV7-9
CDR3: CASSPGVSEDYGYTF
DNA: TGTGCCAGCAGCCCCGGGGTCAGTGAGGACTATGGCTACACCTTC

J: TRBJ2-3
length: 15
D: TRBD2
size: -
V: TRBV13
CDR3: CASRPERERTDTQYF
DNA: TGTGCCAGCAGACCCGAGCGGGAGAGGACAGATACGCAGTATTTT

J: TRBJ1-4
length: 15
D: -
size: -
V: TRBV11-2
CDR3: CASSLVGLSNEKLFF
DNA: TGTGCCAGCAGCTTAGTGGGCCTATCTAATGAAAAACTGTTTTTT

J: TRBJ1-2
length: 13
D: -
size: few
V: TRBV27
CDR3: CASSLIGSYGYTF
DNA: TGTGCCAGCAGTTTAATCGGCTCGTATGGCTACACCTTC

J: TRBJ2-3
length: 13
D: TRBD1
size: -
V: TRBV19
CDR3: CASSPPDRAPQYF
DNA: TGTGCCAGTAGTCCGCCCGACAGGGCCCCGCAGTATTTT

J: TRBJ1-2
length: 13
D: TRBD1
size: few
V: TRBV6-6
CDR3: CASSDQGADGYTF
DNA: TGTGCCAGCAGTGATCAGGGGGCGGATGGCTACACCTTC

J: TRBJ2-3
length: 16
D: -
size: once
V: TRBV13
CDR3: CASSFRQVDSTDTQYF
DNA: TGTGCCAGCAGCTTTCGACAGGTCGATAGTACAGATACGCAGTATTTT

J: TRBJ2-7
length: 15
D: -
size: few
V: TRBV3-1
CDR3: CASSQGRTATYEQYF
DNA: TGTGCCAGCAGCCAAGGACGGACAGCGACCTACGAGCAGTACTTC

J: TRBJ2-7
length: 12
D: -
size: -
V: TRBV7-9
CDR3: CASSSPTSEQYF
DNA: TGTGCCAGCAGCTCCCCGACTAGCGAGCAGTACTTC

J: TRBJ2-2
length: 15
D: TRBD2
size: -
V: TRBV29-1
CDR3: CSARPGGGWSGELFF
DNA: TGCAGCGCCCGACCCGGGGGGGGCTGGTCCGGGGAGCTGTTTTTT

J: TRBJ2-1
length: 15
D: TRBD2
size: -
V: TRBV20-1
CDR3: CSARDRSGIRNEQFF
DNA: TGCAGTGCTAGAGATCGGAGCGGGATCCGGAATGAGCAGTTCTTC

J: TRBJ2-1
length: 13
D: -
size: -
V: TRBV12-3/TRBV12-4
CDR3: CASSFTHGGEQFF
DNA: TGTGCCAGCAGTTTTACACACGGCGGTGAGCAGTTCTTC

J: TRBJ2-3
length: 17
D: -
size: -
V: TRBV4-2
CDR3: CASSQAMFEGFTDTQYF
DNA: TGTGCCAGCAGCCAAGCTATGTTCGAAGGGTTCACAGATACGCAGTATTTT